A single sample gave rise to the 9 T cell receptor beta chains below, sequenced in a study of glioma-infiltrating T cells. TCR alpha and beta CDR3 regions were amplified from RNA using iRepertoire nested multiplex PCR. TCRdb redid the calling of the multiplex PCR reads with MiXCR, one entry per CDR3 protein. The data contain fewer than 90,000 distinct CDR3 sequences, less than 30% of them singletons. Input material: glioma tissue, nonneoplastic brain tissue, or PBMCs (not recorded which). Every receptor here comes from a human donor with low-grade glioma or glioblastoma, undergoing nonglioma brain surgery, or in good health (not recorded which).

The genes are TRBV5-1 and TRBJ2-5; no clear D gene. The CDR3 has 14 amino acids. The ends were cut back, 3 bases at V and 2 bases at J, with 11 bases in the middle. In germline, CDR1 is SGHRS, CDR2 YFSETQ. Here the CDR3 DNA reads TGCGCCAGCAGCTACTCGGCACAGCAAGAGACCCAGTACTTC. Translated: CASSYSAQQETQYF.

This clonotype has a count of ten or more. V usage is TRBV24-1 and J usage is TRBJ2-1; D unclear. The CDR3 runs to 15 residues. Germline V lookup: CDR1 KGHDR, CDR2 SFDVKD. Trimming removed 3 bases at V and 8 bases at J, with 16 bases between. DNA of the CDR3: TGTGCCACCAGTGATCCTAGGACCCGGGCGGATGAGCAGTTCTTC. Its translation: CATSDPRTRADEQFF.

The chain is built from TRBV12-3 or TRBV12-4 and TRBJ2-3; 13 bases are shared with TRBD2. There are 16 residues in the CDR3. J was trimmed by 8 bases and V by 6 bases; bases with no gene match: 11. The CDR3 sequence: CASRARLAGGLGTQYF. CDR3 coding DNA: TGTGCCAGCAGGGCCCGACTAGCGGGGGGTTTGGGTACGCAGTATTTT.

This clonotype was found many times. The CDR3 nucleotides read TGTGCCAGCAGCTTCTCTAGCGGCTACTCCTACAATGAGCAGTTCTTC. The encoded protein is CASSFSSGYSYNEQFF. This chain connects TRBV7-2 to TRBJ2-1, with 7 bases lining up with TRBD2. The trim removed 3 bases at V and 0 bases at J, leaving 5 bases unmatched. CDR1 is SGHTA and CDR2 is FQGNSA in the germline V gene. The CDR3 covers 16 residues. Complete variable domain (other parts from reference TRBV7-2 and TRBJ2-1): GAGVSQSPSNKVTEKGKDVELRCDPISGHTALYWYRQSLGQGLEFLIYFQGNSAPDKSGLPSDRFSAERTGGSVSTLTIQRTQQEDSAVYLCASSFSSGYSYNEQFFGPGTRLTVL.

The chain uses TRBV5-1 and TRBJ2-5; D not certain. Between the trimmed V and J ends, which lost 3 bases and 5 bases, there was a span of 11 bases. From germline, CDR1 is SGHRS and CDR2 YFSETQ. The CDR3 runs 13 residues. The CDR3 bases are TGCGCCAGCAGCTCCCAACAGATGGAGACCCAGTACTTC. Translation: CASSSQQMETQYF.

This clonotype was recorded many times. The chain combines TRBV6-1 with TRBJ2-3; unclear D gene. This CDR3 contains 14 residues. CDR1 and CDR2 (germline): MNHNS, SASEGT. Trimming removed 8 bases at V and 3 bases at J, with 15 bases between. The CDR3 loop is CASAIGRSTDTQYF. DNA of the CDR3: TGTGCCAGCGCCATTGGCAGATCGACAGATACGCAGTATTTT.

The chain couples TRBV20-1 to TRBJ2-7; D tentatively reads TRBD1 or TRBD2 (5 bases each). Trimming pared 3 bases from V and 7 bases from J, leaving 22 bases between. This CDR3 is 15 amino acids long. Germline CDR1 reads DFQATT; CDR2 reads SNEGSKA (reference sequence). CDR3 DNA sequence: TGCAGTGCTAGCCGGGGCAGGGCAATCGACAATGAGCAGTACTTC. Protein product: CSASRGRAIDNEQYF.

This clonotype was observed at least ten times. The J gene is TRBJ1-2, the V gene TRBV19; the D gene is possibly TRBD1 (6 bases). The CDR3 consists of 13 residues. Trimming removed 6 bases at V and 1 base at J, with 9 bases between. The germline V gene has CDR1 LNHDA and CDR2 SQIVND (reference sequence). The CDR3 loop reads CASSNRVNYGYTF. CDR3 in DNA: TGTGCCAGTAGCAACAGGGTTAACTATGGCTACACCTTC.

This clonotype has ten or more counts. The V and J genes are TRBV18 and TRBJ2-7; 8 bases fit TRBD1. The CDR3 spans 14 residues. Germline V gene sequence: CDR1 KGHSH, CDR2 LQKENI. V was clipped by 2 bases and J by 1 base; unmatched bases: 1. CDR3 sequence (DNA): TGTGCCAGCTCACCAGGACAGGGATCCTACGAGCAGTACTTC. This translates into CASSPGQGSYEQYF.